The entry below gives a single TCR beta chain sequence along with its context. Its antigen is unknown. No per-base quality is available; no much larger clone lies one base away. The sample originates from a study of blood T cell repertoires in COVID-19 (dated by TCRdb to 2020 to 2021). The study in broad terms: Samples covering the acute and convalescent phases of COVID-19 were provided by collaborators in the United States, Italy and Spain. The material from the prospective study consisted of cDNA or gDNA derived from T cells, B-cell-depleted T cells, or PBMCs. The dataset comprised deeply sampled blood TCRbeta repertoires from subjects exposed to, actively infected with, or recovered from COVID-19. The repertoires were made available in a free public database intended to serve as a resource for research on the immune response to SARS-CoV-2. Samples came from the ongoing ImmuneRACE study (first 160 participants) plus 1,254 subjects from 6 global collaborators. Where HLA class I and class II types were available, the types were taken from metadata supplied by the sample provider, not from assay-based typing. The sample metadata nearly always contained a de-identified subject ID, COVID-19 status, age in years and sex.

TCRbeta CDR3 regions were amplified from genomic DNA using the immunoSEQ Assay, a bias-controlled multiplex PCR. The source study handled its data this way. Within the assay, amplification of reference gene primers was used to estimate how many nucleated cells each sample contained. Sequence reads were collapsed and filtered to measure the absolute abundance of every unique TCRbeta CDR3 rearrangement. For each sample, productive Simpson clonality was calculated by taking the square root of Simpson's diversity index across productive rearrangements. TCRdb holds this immuneACCESS table with in-frame rearrangements only. Some clones are missing; in checked studies, unresolved V genes explain under half, and the rest has no known cause. V, J and clone size are those of that table, while D and trimming were read from the DNA. The sample yields roughly 87,000 clones; around 86% were counted once. The top ten constitute about 2% of the sample.

The full study reports these points: Clinical and demographic metadata were provided uncurated, with the amount varying by source and participant.

Germline trimming amounts to 5 bases on V and 4 bases on J, with 9 as the count of junction bases outside the gene matches. Looking up the germline V gene yields CDR1 MDHEN and CDR2 SYDVKM. From the cysteine up to the phenylalanine, the CDR3 has a length of 16 residues. CDR3 DNA only is kept here, 48 bases in frame from base 1. Each collaborating institution followed its own protocols to collect whole blood in K2EDTA tubes. For TCRbeta analysis, collaborators shipped samples as frozen whole blood, isolated PBMCs, or DNA extracted from either of those sample types. The receptor's source is a woman aged 70-85 years with acute or convalescent COVID-19. The sequence joins TRBV28 to TRBJ2-5; TRBD2 lines up with 11 middle nucleotides. Sequenced: peripheral blood. The encoded CDR3 is CASSRSLSGGAETQYF. Here is the DNA: TGTGCCAGCAGTCGATCCCTTAGCGGGGGGGCAGAGACCCAGTACTTC.